Listed below are T cell receptor beta chains from one sample, sequenced in a study of response to subunit inactivated influenza vaccine. MiXCR, run by TCRdb on the RT-PCR reads, gives a single entry per CDR3 protein. The table records approximately 500,000 distinct CDR3 sequences, 13% of them present only once. Sequencing was performed on PBMCs from blood, taken around seven weeks after vaccination. These receptors all stem from a man between 45 and 60 years old who received an inactivated influenza vaccine. Both conserved end residues are part of each CDR3. A D gene is named only where the DNA matches it firmly. Rows give clone size only sometimes, using once, few, many, or a class for an expanded clone.

d_gene: TRBD2
abundance: many
len: 14
j_gene: TRBJ2-7
v_gene: TRBV4-2
CDR3aa: CASSQAGGNYEQYF

d_gene: TRBD1
abundance: -
len: 15
j_gene: TRBJ1-6
v_gene: TRBV5-1
CDR3aa: CASSTGQGADSPLHF

d_gene: TRBD2
abundance: -
len: 15
j_gene: TRBJ2-7
v_gene: TRBV20-1
CDR3aa: CSARQTAGGGYEQYF

d_gene: -
abundance: few
len: 13
j_gene: TRBJ1-1
v_gene: TRBV10-3
CDR3aa: CAISDQFNTEAFF

d_gene: -
abundance: -
len: 13
j_gene: TRBJ1-1
v_gene: TRBV29-1
CDR3aa: CSVERRQDTEAFF

d_gene: -
abundance: -
len: 14
j_gene: TRBJ1-1
v_gene: TRBV29-1
CDR3aa: CSVVSIGGNTEAFF

d_gene: -
abundance: -
len: 22
j_gene: TRBJ2-7
v_gene: TRBV4-2
CDR3aa: CASSQDPRGTSLSSSGYYEQYF

d_gene: -
abundance: few
len: 19
j_gene: TRBJ2-6
v_gene: TRBV4-2
CDR3aa: CASSQDRQGASSGANVLTF

d_gene: -
abundance: -
len: 14
j_gene: TRBJ2-2
v_gene: TRBV9
CDR3aa: CAGTQATNTGELFF

d_gene: -
abundance: -
len: 14
j_gene: TRBJ1-6
v_gene: TRBV18
CDR3aa: CASSIGSGNSPLHF

d_gene: -
abundance: -
len: 16
j_gene: TRBJ2-6
v_gene: TRBV6-1
CDR3aa: CASSRDGSSGANVLTF

d_gene: TRBD2
abundance: -
len: 16
j_gene: TRBJ2-7
v_gene: TRBV5-1
CDR3aa: CASSWTSGKLSYEQYF

d_gene: TRBD2
abundance: many
len: 15
j_gene: TRBJ2-3
v_gene: TRBV29-1
CDR3aa: CSAVAGASSTDTQYF

d_gene: TRBD2
abundance: few
len: 17
j_gene: TRBJ2-1
v_gene: TRBV5-1
CDR3aa: CASSLARTSGRSNEQFF

d_gene: -
abundance: -
len: 13
j_gene: TRBJ2-2
v_gene: TRBV6-4
CDR3aa: CAISDQPTWELFF

d_gene: -
abundance: -
len: 17
j_gene: TRBJ2-2
v_gene: TRBV15
CDR3aa: CATSRVDGWSSTGELFF

d_gene: TRBD2
abundance: few
len: 14
j_gene: TRBJ2-1
v_gene: TRBV6-5
CDR3aa: CASSYTSGRGEQFF

d_gene: -
abundance: few
len: 14
j_gene: TRBJ2-3
v_gene: TRBV6-5
CDR3aa: CASSYFSTADTQYF

d_gene: TRBD1
abundance: -
len: 16
j_gene: TRBJ2-3
v_gene: TRBV5-5
CDR3aa: CASSAGTAARTDTQYF

d_gene: -
abundance: -
len: 17
j_gene: TRBJ2-5
v_gene: TRBV5-1
CDR3aa: CASSLTGTARRGETQYF

d_gene: -
abundance: few
len: 17
j_gene: TRBJ1-5
v_gene: TRBV7-8
CDR3aa: CASSPAGAAGSNQPQHF

d_gene: TRBD2
abundance: -
len: 15
j_gene: TRBJ2-2
v_gene: TRBV7-2
CDR3aa: CASSGLAAYTGELFF

d_gene: TRBD2
abundance: few
len: 14
j_gene: TRBJ2-1
v_gene: TRBV7-9
CDR3aa: CASSAGLVYLEQFF

d_gene: -
abundance: few
len: 12
j_gene: TRBJ2-3
v_gene: TRBV5-4
CDR3aa: CASGGAGDTQYF

d_gene: TRBD1
abundance: once
len: 15
j_gene: TRBJ2-7
v_gene: TRBV23-1
CDR3aa: CASSHWRTGGYEQYF

d_gene: TRBD1
abundance: -
len: 16
j_gene: TRBJ2-2
v_gene: TRBV6-1
CDR3aa: CASNTVDRGFIGELFF

d_gene: -
abundance: few
len: 12
j_gene: TRBJ2-7
v_gene: TRBV6-5
CDR3aa: CASRPGTGEQYF

d_gene: -
abundance: -
len: 16
j_gene: TRBJ2-1
v_gene: TRBV30
CDR3aa: CAWRKGTLSSYNEQFF

d_gene: -
abundance: many
len: 15
j_gene: TRBJ2-4
v_gene: TRBV25-1
CDR3aa: CASSEYSGTKNIQYF

d_gene: TRBD1
abundance: -
len: 13
j_gene: TRBJ2-7
v_gene: TRBV10-3
CDR3aa: CAISVDRAYEQYF

d_gene: TRBD2
abundance: many
len: 16
j_gene: TRBJ2-1
v_gene: TRBV5-1
CDR3aa: CASSSGLAGGPEGSFF

d_gene: -
abundance: many
len: 15
j_gene: TRBJ1-5
v_gene: TRBV20-1
CDR3aa: CSARQGTYSNQPQHF

d_gene: TRBD2
abundance: -
len: 16
j_gene: TRBJ2-7
v_gene: TRBV5-1
CDR3aa: CASSLVPSGRSYEQYF

d_gene: -
abundance: few
len: 14
j_gene: TRBJ2-5
v_gene: TRBV5-1
CDR3aa: CASSTGPGRETQYF

d_gene: TRBD2
abundance: few
len: 20
j_gene: TRBJ2-1
v_gene: TRBV7-6
CDR3aa: CASSIDRARTSGASYNEQFF

d_gene: TRBD1
abundance: few
len: 16
j_gene: TRBJ1-5
v_gene: TRBV20-1
CDR3aa: CSARDRQGAWNQPQHF

d_gene: TRBD1
abundance: many
len: 15
j_gene: TRBJ2-3
v_gene: TRBV20-1
CDR3aa: CSAGYRDRGADTQYF

d_gene: TRBD2
abundance: -
len: 14
j_gene: TRBJ2-7
v_gene: TRBV3-1
CDR3aa: CASSREAGVYEQYF

d_gene: TRBD1
abundance: few
len: 12
j_gene: TRBJ1-1
v_gene: TRBV29-1
CDR3aa: CSGDSPDTEAFF

d_gene: -
abundance: many
len: 14
j_gene: TRBJ2-3
v_gene: TRBV12-3/TRBV12-4
CDR3aa: CASSFGAGGYTQYF

d_gene: TRBD1
abundance: few
len: 14
j_gene: TRBJ2-3
v_gene: TRBV20-1
CDR3aa: CSASFRGLGDTQYF

d_gene: -
abundance: few
len: 15
j_gene: TRBJ1-6
v_gene: TRBV6-5
CDR3aa: CASSLDSLNNSPLHF

d_gene: TRBD1
abundance: -
len: 14
j_gene: TRBJ1-4
v_gene: TRBV29-1
CDR3aa: CSVTGQATNEKLFF

d_gene: TRBD1
abundance: -
len: 17
j_gene: TRBJ2-1
v_gene: TRBV7-6
CDR3aa: CASSFVGTGISYNEQFF

d_gene: -
abundance: many
len: 14
j_gene: TRBJ2-5
v_gene: TRBV20-1
CDR3aa: CSARPTSYQETQYF

d_gene: -
abundance: few
len: 15
j_gene: TRBJ2-1
v_gene: TRBV4-2
CDR3aa: CASSQGGRPYNEQFF

d_gene: -
abundance: -
len: 15
j_gene: TRBJ2-5
v_gene: TRBV7-9
CDR3aa: CASSLVRVAQETQYF

d_gene: TRBD1
abundance: -
len: 15
j_gene: TRBJ2-7
v_gene: TRBV3-1
CDR3aa: CASSHTTGGRYEQYF

d_gene: -
abundance: -
len: 14
j_gene: TRBJ2-5
v_gene: TRBV10-3
CDR3aa: CAISDRSYQETQYF

d_gene: TRBD1
abundance: -
len: 14
j_gene: TRBJ1-2
v_gene: TRBV10-3
CDR3aa: CAINRQGLDYGYTF

d_gene: -
abundance: -
len: 14
j_gene: TRBJ2-4
v_gene: TRBV7-9
CDR3aa: CASSLDPLAGYQYF

d_gene: -
abundance: many
len: 14
j_gene: TRBJ1-1
v_gene: TRBV4-2
CDR3aa: CASSQGSTATEAFF